Shown below are 17 T cell receptor beta chains from a single sample sequenced in a study of T-cell reconstitution after alpha-beta-depleted transplantation in children. Unique molecular identifiers were incorporated into the prepared TCRbeta library. TCRdb itself ran the PCR reads through MiXCR, one entry per CDR3 protein. The sample lists 95,000 to 120,000 distinct CDR3 sequences, almost 6.5% occurring once. Sequenced here: PBMCs, mostly from graft donor cells, sampled 360 days after TCRalphabeta/CD19-depleted stem cell transplant. Receptors were obtained from a male patient under 10 years old who had a stem cell transplant for acute lymphoblastic leukemia, so the T cells may come from the graft donor.

Ten or more counts support this clonotype. The chain is built from TRBV3-1 and TRBJ1-4; no firm D call. The CDR3 covers 15 residues. V lost 4 bases to trimming and J lost 6 bases, with 15 bases between them. Germline-derived CDR1 and CDR2 are LGHDT and YNNKEL (reference sequence). The CDR3 loop reads CASSPRWVEDEKLFF. The DNA of the CDR3 is TGTGCCAGCAGCCCCCGGTGGGTGGAGGATGAAAAACTGTTTTTT.

This clonotype was seen at least ten times. The chain has TRBV25-1 and TRBJ2-7; 7 positions match TRBD1. Germline assignment: CDR1 MGHDK and CDR2 SYGVNS. Trimming took 8 bases from V and 2 from J; bases not matched to a gene: 12. The CDR3 is made up of 15 amino acids. CDR3 amino acids: CASVGDRDRAYEQYF. The CDR3 nucleotides are TGTGCCAGCGTAGGTGACCGGGACAGAGCCTACGAGCAGTACTTC.

This clonotype showed up many times. The chain combines TRBV9 with TRBJ1-1, with no clear D. Trimming took 4 bases from V and 14 from J, leaving 6 bases between them. This CDR3 contains 8 residues. Germline CDR1 SGDLS, CDR2 YYNGEE. The CDR3: CASSPGFF. CDR3 nucleotides: TGTGCCAGCAGCCCCGGGTTCTTT.

J is TRBJ2-2 and V is TRBV6-1, with D possibly being TRBD2 (5 bases). With 3 bases removed from V and 6 bases from J, the gap between germline ends came to 17 bases. CDR1 and CDR2 (germline): MNHNS, SASEGT. CDR3 length equals 16 residues. CDR3 in amino acids: CASSDKVTEGAGELFF. In DNA form, the CDR3 reads TGTGCCAGCAGTGATAAGGTGACCGAGGGCGCCGGGGAGCTGTTTTTT.

This clonotype was observed at least ten times. The V and J genes are TRBV12-3 or TRBV12-4 and TRBJ2-1, with D possibly matching TRBD1 (5 bases). Trimming pared 5 bases from V and 4 bases from J, leaving 9 bases between. This CDR3 is 13 amino acids long. CDR3 DNA sequence: TGTGCCAGCAGTGTGGGGCTTTACAATGAGCAGTTCTTC. Translation: CASSVGLYNEQFF.

This clonotype appeared a few times. The chain combines TRBV7-8 with TRBJ1-1; possible D gene TRBD1, 5 bases. The V gene lost 3 bases and the J gene lost 3 bases, with 8 bases spanning the gap. CDR3 length equals 13 residues. Per germline, CDR1 SGHVS and CDR2 FQNEAQ. This CDR3 is CASSLRGDTEAFF. The CDR3 DNA reads as TGTGCCAGCAGCTTGCGAGGGGACACTGAAGCTTTCTTT.

This clonotype showed up just a few times. CDR3 nucleotides: TGTGCCAGCAGTGTGGGCGAGCGGGAGAACAATGAGCAGTTCTTC. Protein: CASSVGERENNEQFF. V usage is TRBV2 and J usage is TRBJ2-1, with 8 bases fitting TRBD2. V was clipped by 4 bases and J by 5 bases; unmatched bases: 7. This CDR3 contains 15 residues. Germline loops: CDR1 SNHLY, CDR2 FYNNEI.

This clonotype was observed at least ten times. Here the CDR3 reads CSVPVEGNEQYF. CDR3 nucleotides: TGCAGCGTCCCGGTGGAGGGTAACGAGCAGTACTTC. V usage is TRBV29-1 and J usage is TRBJ2-7; D is perhaps TRBD2 (6 bases). The CDR3 has 12 amino acids. Trimming removed 6 bases at V and 5 bases at J, with 14 bases between. Germline lookup yields CDR1 SQVTM and CDR2 ANQGSEA.

This clonotype was observed many times. The chain couples TRBV4-3 to TRBJ2-3; weak D call: TRBD2 (6 bases). CDR1 is LGHNA, CDR2 YSLEER, per germline. The CDR3 has 15 residues. The V gene lost 0 bases and the J gene lost 2 bases, with 9 bases spanning the gap. CDR3 in amino acids: CASSQDRGTTDTQYF. CDR3 in DNA: TGCGCCAGCAGCCAAGATCGGGGGACCACAGATACGCAGTATTTT.

In its sample, this clonotype was seen many times. The chain links TRBV13 to TRBJ2-1, with D perhaps matching TRBD1 or TRBD2 (5 bases each). The CDR3 is 16 residues long. V lost 1 base, J lost 4 bases, and 14 bases lay in between. Germline CDR1 is PRHDT and CDR2 is FYEKMQ (reference sequence). The CDR3 here is CASSLVSGLWYNEQFF. The CDR3 DNA sequence: TGTGCCAGCAGCTTAGTCTCGGGGCTATGGTACAATGAGCAGTTCTTC.

This clonotype has a handful of counts. V and J are TRBV6-1 and TRBJ2-4; 9 bases map to TRBD2. This CDR3 comprises 16 residues. Per the germline V gene, CDR1 is MNHNS and CDR2 is SASEGT. V was clipped by 1 base and J by 6 bases; unmatched bases: 7. CDR3 bases: TGTGCCAGCAGTGAAGGAGGACTAGCGCTCCTAAACATTCAGTACTTC. Its protein product is CASSEGGLALLNIQYF.

The sample holds a few counts of this clonotype. The V gene is TRBV5-6, the J gene TRBJ1-1, with a tentative D call TRBD1 (5 bases). V was shortened by 7 bases and J by 0 bases, with 10 bases between the two germline ends. CDR3 length equals 13 residues. Germline CDR1 reads SGHDT; CDR2 reads YYEEEE. DNA for the CDR3: TGTGCCAGCCACTCAGGGATGAACACTGAAGCTTTCTTT. Its protein product is CASHSGMNTEAFF.

The chain recombines TRBV28 with TRBJ2-1; possibly TRBD1 for D (6 bases). Trimming stripped 5 bases from V and 7 bases from J, with 12 bases between. The CDR3 has 13 residues. Germline CDR1 MDHEN, CDR2 SYDVKM. This chain's CDR3 is CASSPPQGNEQFF. CDR3 in DNA: TGTGCCAGCAGTCCCCCACAGGGAAATGAGCAGTTCTTC.

This CDR3 reads CASSLRQTANQPQHF. In DNA form, the CDR3 reads TGTGCCAGCAGTTTGCGACAGACCGCCAATCAGCCCCAGCATTTT. The chain employs TRBV28 and TRBJ1-5; perhaps TRBD1 as D (5 bases). The CDR3 is made up of 15 amino acids. The V gene lost 3 bases and the J gene lost 3 bases, with 12 bases spanning the gap. The V gene's germline CDR1 is MDHEN and CDR2 SYDVKM.

In its sample, this clonotype was seen a few times. This chain links TRBV9 with TRBJ2-7, with D possibly being TRBD1 or TRBD2 (5 bases each). V lost 4 bases and J lost 6, with 11 bases in between. This CDR3 comprises 12 residues. Germline V CDR1 and CDR2: SGDLS, YYNGEE. For the CDR3, the DNA is TGTGCCAGCAGCCCCAGGGAGTCCGAGCAGTACTTC. Its protein is CASSPRESEQYF.

In its sample, this clonotype was seen a few times. V gene TRBV27 combines with J gene TRBJ2-7; maybe TRBD1 (6 bases). Trimming stripped 5 bases from V and 3 bases from J, with 14 bases between. Germline CDR1 MNHEY, CDR2 SMNVEV (reference sequence). This CDR3 contains 14 residues. The CDR3 nucleotides are TGTGCCAGCAGTCTAAACGGACAGATCTACGAGCAGTACTTC. The encoded protein is CASSLNGQIYEQYF.

This clonotype occurred many times. The chain has TRBV12-3 or TRBV12-4 and TRBJ2-3; TRBD2 might be the D (5 bases). V lost 3 bases and J lost 4, with 11 bases in between. CDR3 length: 14 residues. For the CDR3, the DNA is TGTGCCAGCAGTTTGCGTCCGCGGGCAGATACGCAGTATTTT. Its protein product is CASSLRPRADTQYF.